The present T cell receptor beta chain was sequenced within a study of blood T cell repertoires in COVID-19. Original methodology: The assay estimated nucleated cells by amplifying reference gene primers. Clones were sequenced by immunoSEQ multiplex PCR, and TCRdb holds only the in-frame ones, with some missing. D and trimming come from the DNA, and the V and J calls and clone size come from that table. Among about 120,000 clones listed, about 89% were seen once. CDR1 and CDR2 from the germline V gene are SGHRS and YFSETQ. Trimming removed 7 bases from V and 3 bases from J, with 14 bases in between. CDR3 size: 13 residues.

Sequencing was performed on peripheral blood. This sequence originates from a man aged 40-55 years with acute or convalescent COVID-19. The chain couples TRBV5-1 to TRBJ2-7; maybe TRBD2 (5 bases). Written as DNA, the CDR3 is TGCGCCAGCGGGGTGGACGGGAACTACGAGCAGTACTTC. Amino acids: CASGVDGNYEQYF.